This section outlines one T cell receptor (beta chain) sequence together with its context. Its antigen is still unknown. Profiling relied on immunoSEQ multiplex PCR, and the TCRdb table lists in-frame clones only, not all of them. The table records over 200,000 clones, around 88% of them present only once. This record belongs to a study of cytomegalovirus exposure and HLA in healthy donors. General study results and limits: Cytomegalovirus association was assigned to about 180 TCR beta chains. According to a subsequent analysis, TCR clusters identified in the first cohort showed a tendency to co-occur across the 110 or so validation repertoires. There were some public TCRs occurring in many donors, but most TCR sequences were rare.

The germline CDR1 and CDR2 sequences are SGDLS and YYNGEE. This CDR3 is 17 amino acids long. The V and J ends lost 6 bases and 3 bases, in that order; junction bases with no gene match: 13. J is TRBJ2-3 and V is TRBV9; 10 bases match TRBD2. The sequenced sample was PBMCs. The sequence was obtained from a woman under 30 in good health and CMV-seronegative. The CDR3 loop reads CASTRDVAGGVTDTQYF. In DNA, the CDR3 is TGTGCCAGCACCAGGGACGTAGCGGGAGGTGTGACAGATACGCAGTATTTT.